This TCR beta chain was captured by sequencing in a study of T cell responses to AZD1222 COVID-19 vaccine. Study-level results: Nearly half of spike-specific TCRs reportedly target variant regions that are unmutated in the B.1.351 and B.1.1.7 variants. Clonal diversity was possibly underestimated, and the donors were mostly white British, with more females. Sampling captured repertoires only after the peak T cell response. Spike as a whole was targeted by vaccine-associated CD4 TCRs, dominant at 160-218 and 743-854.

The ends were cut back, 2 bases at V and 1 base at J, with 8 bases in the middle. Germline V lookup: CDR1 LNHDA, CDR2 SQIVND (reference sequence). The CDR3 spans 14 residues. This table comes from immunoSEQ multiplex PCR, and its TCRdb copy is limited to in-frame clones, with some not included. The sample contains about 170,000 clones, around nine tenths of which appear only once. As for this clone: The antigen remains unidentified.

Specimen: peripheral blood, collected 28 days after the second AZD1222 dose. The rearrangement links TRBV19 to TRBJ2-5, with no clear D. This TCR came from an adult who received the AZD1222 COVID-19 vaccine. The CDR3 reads CASSITGGQETQYF. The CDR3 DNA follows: TGTGCCAGTAGTATAACGGGCGGCCAAGAGACCCAGTACTTC. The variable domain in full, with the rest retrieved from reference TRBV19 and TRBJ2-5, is DGGITQSPKYLFRKEGQNVTLSCEQNLNHDAMYWYRQDPGQGLRLIYYSQIVNDFQKGDIAEGYSVSREKKESFPLTVTSAQKNPTAFYLCASSITGGQETQYFGPGTRLLVL.